The sequence of this T cell receptor beta chain was determined in a study of blood T cells in healthy people across ages. This CDR3 comprises 15 residues. Germline trimming cut 1 base from V and 1 base from J; bases unmatched to any gene: 6. The germline V gene encodes CDR1 DFQATT and CDR2 SNEGSKA (reference sequence). In the case of this clonotype: Antigen specificity is unknown.

Every participating donor contributed roughly 10 milliliters of peripheral blood through a draw. Per-sample PBMC isolation yielded at least 6 million cells. Alongside a J-beta primer mix, a sample-barcoded 5' primer served in a second PCR lasting roughly 6 to 11 cycles. TCRdb fed the 5' RACE reads into MiXCR, producing one record per CDR3 protein. The data contain over 1.5 million distinct CDR3 sequences, 49% of them singletons. Study-wide results and caveats: Long-lived donors exceeded aged donors in naive CD4+ cells and diversity. With unsorted PBMCs, a conclusive comparison of naive versus antigen-experienced cells was not possible.

Sequencing used blood. The genes are TRBV20-1 and TRBJ2-5; TRBD2 matches 7 bases. The sequence derives from a woman in her thirties or forties in good health. CDR3 DNA sequence: TGCAGTGCTAGAGCATTGGGCGGGAGCCAAGAGACCCAGTACTTC. As protein: CSARALGGSQETQYF.